Shown below are 8 T cell receptor beta chains from a single sample sequenced in a study of blood T cell repertoires in COVID-19. Data came from immunoSEQ multiplex PCR; TCRdb stores just in-frame clones and leaves some out. The sample has 240,000 or so clones; 70% to 90% are singletons. Sequencing was done on a sample of peripheral blood. These receptors were obtained from a woman aged 25-40 years who had recovered from COVID-19.

The rearrangement uses TRBV10-3 and TRBJ2-3, with 12 bases that match TRBD1. The CDR3 extends over 14 amino acids. J lost 3 bases, V lost 10 bases, and 5 bases had no gene match. Germline CDR1 ENHRY, CDR2 SYGVKD. CDR3 protein: CATGGQGATDTQYF. For the CDR3, the DNA is TGTGCCACTGGGGGACAGGGGGCAACAGATACGCAGTATTTT.

CDR3 in amino acids: CASSPRGGADTGELFF. The CDR3 region has the DNA TGTGCCAGCAGCCCACGCGGGGGGGCGGACACCGGGGAGCTGTTTTTT. This chain joins TRBV7-3 and TRBJ2-2; 9 bases agree with TRBD2. CDR3 length: 16 residues. Germline CDR1 is SGHTA and CDR2 is FQGTGA. V lost 5 bases to trimming and J lost 3 bases; unmatched junction nucleotides: 7.

The V and J genes are TRBV2 and TRBJ1-3; D not certain. This CDR3 comprises 16 residues. Germline V CDR1 and CDR2: SNHLY, FYNNEI. Trimming pared 2 bases from V and 4 bases from J, leaving 15 bases between. DNA for the CDR3: TGTGCCAGCAGTGAAACCCCCCACTACCCCGGAAACACCATATATTTT. Translating it yields CASSETPHYPGNTIYF.

The chain has TRBV12-5 and TRBJ1-5; TRBD1 matches 7 bases. Germline values: CDR1 LGHNT, CDR2 FRNRAP. Losses at the gene ends were 6 bases for V and 0 bases for J; bases not matched to a gene: 17. The CDR3 has 19 amino acids. The CDR3 here is CASGVTLGQNIYSNQPQHF. The CDR3, as DNA: TGTGCTAGTGGAGTAACCTTGGGACAGAATATTTATAGCAATCAGCCCCAGCATTTT.

CDR3 in DNA: TGTGCCAGCAGTTCCCCCGGACAGGGCACAGATACGCAGTATTTT. Residues: CASSSPGQGTDTQYF. V is TRBV27 and J is TRBJ2-3; TRBD1 matches 7 bases. Losses at the gene ends were 4 bases for V and 1 base for J; bases not matched to a gene: 5. This CDR3 has 15 residues. Germline-derived CDR1 and CDR2 are MNHEY and SMNVEV (reference sequence).

This clone came up a few times. This sequence joins TRBV20-1 and TRBJ2-3, with D possibly called TRBD1 or TRBD2 (7 bases each). V was clipped by 3 bases and J by 0 bases, with 16 bases between them. The CDR3 has 16 amino acids. Germline assignment: CDR1 DFQATT and CDR2 SNEGSKA (reference sequence). DNA of the CDR3: TGCAGTGCTAGTGGGGGGGACAGCTATAGCACAGATACGCAGTATTTT. Translating gives CSASGGDSYSTDTQYF.

This chain links TRBV7-3 with TRBJ2-1, with D perhaps matching TRBD2 (6 bases). Germline CDR1 and CDR2: SGHTA and FQGTGA. The CDR3 runs 14 residues. V was clipped by 2 bases and J by 9 bases, with 14 bases between them. The CDR3 region is CASSLSRDAAEQFF. CDR3 DNA: TGTGCCAGCAGCTTATCGCGGGACGCTGCTGAGCAGTTCTTC.

The chain joins TRBV7-2 to TRBJ2-1; D is perhaps TRBD2 (5 bases). Trimming cost V 3 bases and J 10 bases, with 7 bases left between them. The length of the CDR3 is 11 residues. Germline assignment: CDR1 SGHTA and CDR2 FQGNSA. CDR3 sequence: CASSLGGEQFF. The CDR3, as DNA: TGTGCCAGCAGCTTGGGCGGGGAGCAGTTCTTC.